The 18 T cell receptor beta chains listed next were all sequenced from one sample in a study of cytomegalovirus exposure and HLA in healthy donors. Researchers ran the PCR with 60 Vbeta and 13 Jbeta primers. TCRdb's copy holds only in-frame clones and misses some; the assay was immunoSEQ multiplex PCR. Here the sample spans roughly 150,000 clones, 85% being singletons. The sequenced sample was PBMCs. Source of these receptors: a man between 25 and 39 years old in good health and CMV-seropositive.

The chain joins TRBV2 to TRBJ2-3; 10 bases are shared with TRBD1. CDR1 SNHLY and CDR2 FYNNEI come from the germline V gene. V was pared by 6 bases and J by 1 base, with 7 bases of the junction left unmatched. CDR3 length: 16 residues. CDR3 loop: CASRPGQGLGTDTQYF. CDR3 in DNA: TGTGCCAGCAGGCCGGGACAGGGGTTGGGCACAGATACGCAGTATTTT.

The V call is TRBV4-1, the J call TRBJ2-7, with 8 bases aligning to TRBD2. V lost 0 bases and J lost 6; bases outside the gene matches: 7. This CDR3 spans 15 amino acids. CDR1 is MGHRA and CDR2 is YSYEKL in the germline V gene. The CDR3 region has the DNA TGCGCCAGCAGCCAAGAAGGCCGGGAGGGGGTCGAGCAGTACTTC. It codes for CASSQEGREGVEQYF.

This clone was picked up a small number of times. The CDR3 nucleotides are TGTGCCAGCAGCTTAGCGAACACCAACAGGGTAGCTTTCTTT. Protein sequence: CASSLANTNRVAFF. The genes are TRBV7-9 and TRBJ1-1; a possible D gene is TRBD1 (6 bases). CDR1 is SEHNR and CDR2 is FQNEAQ in the germline V gene (reference sequence). The germline V and J ends were trimmed by 0 bases and 10 bases, with 15 bases remaining between them. The CDR3 is made up of 14 amino acids.

The chain has TRBV6-4 and TRBJ2-3; D is possibly TRBD1 (6 bases). Germline-derived CDR1 and CDR2 are MRHNA and SNTAGT. This CDR3 comprises 15 residues. The V end lost 5 bases, the J end lost 0 bases, and 12 bases lay between the germline ends. The chain's CDR3 is CASSIGTLSTDTQYF. CDR3 in DNA: TGTGCCAGCAGTATAGGGACATTAAGCACAGATACGCAGTATTTT.

The gene calls are TRBV10-3 and TRBJ1-2; 8 positions agree with TRBD1. This CDR3 spans 14 amino acids. Trimming removed 2 bases from V and 7 bases from J; junction bases left unmatched: 6. Germline CDR1 is ENHRY and CDR2 is SYGVKD. DNA for the CDR3: TGTGCCATCAGTGAGGGACAGGGAATTCCTGGCTACACCTTC. It translates to CAISEGQGIPGYTF.

V gene TRBV6-5 combines with J gene TRBJ2-2, with TRBD2 matching 7 bases. Trimming cost V 3 bases and J 4 bases; bases outside gene matches: 2. Looked up from germline, CDR1 is MNHEY and CDR2 is SVGAGI. This CDR3 is 14 amino acids long. The CDR3 loop reads CASSYLAGTGELFF. The CDR3 bases are TGTGCCAGCAGTTATTTAGCGGGCACCGGGGAGCTGTTTTTT.

About this clone itself: One end of the junction fails to match germline, which may point to a read error. This chain uses TRBV7-7 with TRBJ2-5; possibly TRBD1 for D (6 bases). This CDR3 is 15 amino acids long. CDR1 is SSHAT, CDR2 FNYEAQ, per germline (reference sequence). The CDR3 bases are TGTGCTAGCAGCTTACGCCACAGGGCGCAAGAGACCCAGTACTTC. Amino acid sequence: CASSLRHRAQETQYF.

The chain recombines TRBV19 with TRBJ2-1, with D perhaps TRBD2 (5 bases). CDR1 is LNHDA, CDR2 SQIVND, per germline (reference sequence). With 1 base removed from V and 10 bases from J, the gap between germline ends came to 11 bases. The CDR3 sequence is 13 residues long. The CDR3, as DNA: TGTGCCAGTAGTATAGCCCTCTCTAGCGAGCAGTTCTTC. It encodes CASSIALSSEQFF.

The chain has TRBV7-8 and TRBJ2-5, with TRBD2 identical over 7 bases. The CDR3 is 14 residues long. Germline-derived CDR1 and CDR2 are SGHVS and FQNEAQ. The trim removed 2 bases at V and 3 bases at J, leaving 3 bases unmatched. The chain's CDR3 is CASSLSLAEETQYF. DNA of the CDR3: TGTGCCAGCAGCTTATCCCTAGCGGAAGAGACCCAGTACTTC.

The rearrangement joins TRBV19 to TRBJ1-5; D is unresolved. Germline CDR1 and CDR2: LNHDA and SQIVND (reference sequence). The CDR3 loop spans 14 amino acids. Trimming cost V 2 bases and J 2 bases, with 7 bases left between them. The CDR3 loop reads CASSISGGNQPQHF. For the CDR3, the DNA is TGTGCCAGTAGTATAAGCGGGGGCAATCAGCCCCAGCATTTT.

The V call is TRBV7-2, the J call TRBJ1-2; 9 positions match TRBD1. The CDR3 loop spans 13 amino acids. V gave up 5 bases and J gave up 8 bases; unmatched junction bases: 6. The germline CDR1 and CDR2 sequences are SGHTA and FQGNSA. This chain's CDR3 is CASSPDRGDGYTF. CDR3 DNA sequence: TGTGCCAGCAGCCCGGACAGGGGAGACGGCTACACCTTC. Supplemented by reference TRBV7-2 and TRBJ1-2, the full variable domain reads GAGVSQSPSNKVTEKGKDVELRCDPISGHTALYWYRQSLGQGLEFLIYFQGNSAPDKSGLPSDRFSAERTGGSVSTLTIQRTQQEDSAVYLCASSPDRGDGYTFGSGTRLTVV.

V usage is TRBV5-6 and J usage is TRBJ1-3, with 9 nucleotides matching TRBD1. The trim removed 0 bases at V and 3 bases at J, leaving 1 base unmatched. The length of the CDR3 is 15 residues. Germline-derived CDR1 and CDR2 are SGHDT and YYEEEE. The DNA for the CDR3 is TGTGCCAGCAGCTTGGACAGGGGGCATGGAAACACCATATATTTT. It is translated as CASSLDRGHGNTIYF.

CDR3 sequence reads: CASSRGKDQPQHF. In nucleotides, the CDR3 is TGTGCCAGCTCTAGGGGAAAAGATCAGCCCCAGCATTTT. V usage is TRBV18 and J usage is TRBJ1-5; a possible D gene is TRBD1 (5 bases). This CDR3 region has 13 residues. Germline V lookup: CDR1 KGHSH, CDR2 LQKENI. Trimming left V 6 bases short and J 5 bases short, with 11 bases between. Together with reference TRBV18 and TRBJ1-5, the CDR3 gives the full variable domain: NAGVMQNPRHLVRRRGQEARLRCSPMKGHSHVYWYRQLPEEGLKFMVYLQKENIIDESGMPKERFSAEFPKEGPSILRIQQVVRGDSAAYFCASSRGKDQPQHFGDGTRLSIL.

J is TRBJ1-2 and V is TRBV7-8; 10 positions match TRBD1. Germline CDR1 and CDR2: SGHVS and FQNEAQ. V was pared by 1 base and J by 4 bases, with 3 bases of the junction left unmatched. CDR3 length: 15 amino acids. CDR3 sequence: CASSLGTGGGYGYTF. DNA for the CDR3: TGTGCCAGCAGCTTAGGGACAGGGGGAGGCTATGGCTACACCTTC. Using reference TRBV7-8 and TRBJ1-2 for the parts outside the CDR3, the full variable domain is GAGVSQSPRYKVAKRGQDVALRCDPISGHVSLFWYQQALGQGPEFLTYFQNEAQLDKSGLPSDRFFAERPEGSVSTLKIQRTQQEDSAVYLCASSLGTGGGYGYTFGSGTRLTVV.

This clone was counted a single time. This chain links TRBV7-2 with TRBJ2-3; D is perhaps TRBD2 (5 bases). CDR3 size: 16 residues. The V gene lost 5 bases and the J gene lost 0 bases, with 15 bases spanning the gap. Germline assignment: CDR1 SGHTA and CDR2 FQGNSA. CDR3 residues: CASSPSRALSTDTQYF. DNA of the CDR3: TGTGCCAGCAGCCCCTCGAGGGCACTAAGCACAGATACGCAGTATTTT.

The chain employs TRBV7-9 and TRBJ2-7; the match to TRBD2 covers 11 bases. Germline CDR1 and CDR2: SEHNR and FQNEAQ (reference sequence). This CDR3 is built from 16 residues. Trimming at V came to 0 bases and at J to 1 base, leaving 2 bases not matched to a gene. The CDR3 DNA sequence: TGTGCCAGCAGCTTAGCGGCTAGCGGGAGGTCCTACGAGCAGTACTTC. Translation: CASSLAASGRSYEQYF. The full variable domain, rest sourced from reference TRBV7-9 and TRBJ2-7, is DTGVSQNPRHKITKRGQNVTFRCDPISEHNRLYWYRQTLGQGPEFLTYFQNEAQLEKSRLLSDRFSAERPKGSFSTLEIQRTEQGDSAMYLCASSLAASGRSYEQYFGPGTRLTVT.

J is TRBJ1-1 and V is TRBV29-1, with unresolved D. V was trimmed by 3 bases and J by 10 bases, leaving 12 bases between them. CDR3 length: 11 residues. Germline CDR1 reads SQVTM; CDR2 reads ANQGSEA. CDR3 in amino acids: CSVEDSARAFF. The CDR3, as DNA: TGCAGCGTTGAGGACTCTGCACGAGCTTTCTTT.

This sequence joins TRBV7-9 and TRBJ1-1; the match to TRBD1 covers 7 bases. Losses at the gene ends were 4 bases for V and 5 bases for J; bases not matched to a gene: 13. Per germline, CDR1 SEHNR and CDR2 FQNEAQ (reference sequence). The CDR3 sequence is 16 residues long. This CDR3 reads CASSSIPTGRRTEAFF. Here the CDR3 DNA reads TGTGCCAGCAGCTCGATTCCGACAGGGAGGAGGACTGAAGCTTTCTTT.